Listed below are T cell receptor beta chains from one sample, sequenced in a study of T-cell memory formation after mild COVID-19. A single record per CDR3 protein comes from TCRdb applying MiXCR to the 5' RACE reads. In the table there are approximately 100,000 distinct CDR3 sequences, 8.5% to 14% of which are singletons. Specimen: PBMCs or a T cell subset sorted from them (not recorded which). The origin of the receptors is a man younger than 30 who had mild COVID-19 (a few samples of this study predate the infection). Cell type and time point are not known. The CDR3 runs from the conserved cysteine through the conserved F or W. The D gene is left open where the match is weak. Clone size, where shown, is once, few, many, or a class for clones that have expanded.

v_gene,d_gene,j_gene,abundance,CDR3nt,CDR3aa
TRBV30,-,TRBJ2-6,-,TGTGCCTGGAGTCGGGACCATGGGGCCAACGTCCTGACTTTC,CAWSRDHGANVLTF
TRBV27,-,TRBJ1-2,-,TGTGCCAGCAGTATTGCCGGGGGCGCCGGCTACACCTTC,CASSIAGGAGYTF
TRBV3-1,-,TRBJ2-6,few,TGTGCCAGCAGCCCCCAGGAGGCCTCTGGGGCCAACGTCCTGACTTTC,CASSPQEASGANVLTF
TRBV7-6,-,TRBJ2-2,-,TGTGCCAGCAGCCCCGAGGTTGAGACCGGGGAGCTGTTTTTT,CASSPEVETGELFF
TRBV27,-,TRBJ1-1,few,TGTGCCAGCAGGAGGGTAGGCACTGAAGCTTTCTTT,CASRRVGTEAFF
TRBV4-1,-,TRBJ1-5,few,TGCGCCAGCAGCCAAGATCGGATCCGAGTGACGGGGACAAATCAGCCCCAGCATTTT,CASSQDRIRVTGTNQPQHF
TRBV29-1,-,TRBJ2-3,many,TGCAGCGTTCTCGAGGTAACGCAGTATTTT,CSVLEVTQYF
TRBV11-3,-,TRBJ2-1,-,TGTGCCAGCAGCCCGAGTGCTCGGGAGCAGTTCTTC,CASSPSAREQFF
TRBV5-4,-,TRBJ1-1,few,TGTGCCATCAGAGATCAGATGAACACTGAAGCTTTCTTT,CAIRDQMNTEAFF
TRBV7-2,-,TRBJ2-3,many,TGTGCCAGCAGCTTAATCAGGGGATTCGCAGATACGCAGTATTTT,CASSLIRGFADTQYF
TRBV4-2,-,TRBJ1-2,many,TGTGCCAGCAGCCAAGATGCGGGAACCTATGGCTACACCTTC,CASSQDAGTYGYTF
TRBV6-2/TRBV6-3,-,TRBJ2-3,-,TGTGCCAGCAGTTACTCCGGGGGCGTCGAACCTAGCACAGATACGCAGTATTTT,CASSYSGGVEPSTDTQYF
TRBV7-9,-,TRBJ2-7,few,TGTGCCAGCAGTCGGCGGTCCTACGAGCAGTACTTC,CASSRRSYEQYF
TRBV6-2/TRBV6-3,TRBD1,TRBJ1-1,-,TGTGCCAGCAGTTACCCTAGGACAGGTGGGATCGAAGCTTTCTTT,CASSYPRTGGIEAFF
TRBV12-3/TRBV12-4,-,TRBJ2-1,few,TGTGCCAGCAGTTTTGGTTTCGGACCCTACAATGAGCAGTTCTTC,CASSFGFGPYNEQFF
TRBV12-3/TRBV12-4,TRBD2,TRBJ2-1,few,TGTGCCAGCAGCATATTAGCGGGGGGGGAGAATGAGCAGTTCTTC,CASSILAGGENEQFF
TRBV7-4,TRBD1,TRBJ1-5,-,TGTGCCAGCAGCTTAAGGACGACAGGGCGAAATCAGCCCCAGCATTTT,CASSLRTTGRNQPQHF
TRBV4-1,-,TRBJ2-3,-,TGCGCCAGCAGCCATATCCGGGGGCCAACAGATACGCAGTATTTT,CASSHIRGPTDTQYF
TRBV5-6,-,TRBJ2-3,many,TGTGCCAGCAGGACCATGAGGGGGTTGACAGATACGCAGTATTTT,CASRTMRGLTDTQYF
TRBV18,TRBD2,TRBJ2-1,many,TGTGCCAGCTCACTCTCTCCCGAGACTAGCTTCTCTCAGGAGCAGTTCTTC,CASSLSPETSFSQEQFF
TRBV7-9,-,TRBJ2-6,few,TGTGCCAGCAGTCGCCCCGGGCTTAACGTCCTGACTTTC,CASSRPGLNVLTF
TRBV2,-,TRBJ1-6,-,TGTGCCAGCAACACGGGGCAGTGGGATTCACCCCTCCACTTT,CASNTGQWDSPLHF
TRBV6-5,-,TRBJ1-5,many,TGTGCCAGCAGTTACTCGGGGGGTAGCAATCAGCCCCAGCATTTT,CASSYSGGSNQPQHF
TRBV19,-,TRBJ2-2,-,TGTGCCAGTAGTATTTTTGGCGGGGAGACGACCGGGGAGCTGTTTTTT,CASSIFGGETTGELFF
TRBV5-1,-,TRBJ1-1,many,TGCGCCAGCAGCTTTGGAGAGACTGAAGCTTTCTTT,CASSFGETEAFF
TRBV27,-,TRBJ1-2,-,TGTGCCAGCACCTCTGGAGGGCCGAACTATGGCTACACCTTC,CASTSGGPNYGYTF
TRBV20-1,-,TRBJ2-7,-,TGCAGTGCTAGTAAGACAGGAGGCTCCTACGAGCAGTACTTC,CSASKTGGSYEQYF
TRBV4-3,-,TRBJ2-6,-,TGCGCCAGCAGCCAGGAATTATCCAATCCCTACTCTGGGGCCAACGTCCTGACTTTC,CASSQELSNPYSGANVLTF